This T cell receptor beta chain was recorded in a study of CD8+CD57+ T cells in acquired aplastic anemia. About the research overall: DNA per sorted CD4+ or CD8+ sample ranged about 0.18 to 30 ug, averaging about 3.4 ug. Healthy donors gave 11 million or so reads on average for CD4+ cells. General study points: Researchers report that twenty-nine CD8+ CDR3 sequences appeared in both patients and controls. Patients showed no significant difference from controls in CD8+ Simpson's diversity.

TCR beta VDJ combinations and CDR3 sequences were profiled from genomic DNA. MiXCR, run by TCRdb on the reads, gives a single entry per CDR3 protein. The repertoire holds about 200,000 distinct CDR3 sequences, with 34% as singletons. V was shortened by 5 bases and J by 8 bases, with 21 bases between the two germline ends. This CDR3 is 15 amino acids long. Germline V gene data show CDR1 as ENHRY and CDR2 as SYGVKD. Concerning this clonotype itself: Its target is not known. A clone one base away is much larger, so this may be a read error.

The TCR was taken from a human donor in good health, serving as a control. Material for sequencing was sorted CD4+, CD8+, or CD8+CD57+ T cells (not recorded which) from PBMCs. The chain has TRBV10-3 and TRBJ1-2, with D possibly matching TRBD1 (5 bases). The DNA of the CDR3 is TGTGCCATCAGTTGGTATCGGGACGGAAAAGGAGGCTACACCTTC. Protein sequence: CAISWYRDGKGGYTF.